Below are 17 T cell receptor beta chains sequenced from a single sample in a study of T cell responses to AZD1222 COVID-19 vaccine. Only in-frame clones appear in the TCRdb table, and some are missing; sequencing was by immunoSEQ multiplex PCR. Here the sample spans 150,000 to 160,000 clones, roughly nine tenths being singletons. The sample in question was peripheral blood, obtained on day 0 of MenACWY control vaccination. The origin of the receptors is an adult in good health.

The CDR3 reads CASSLTGGLRNEQYV. Here the CDR3 DNA reads TGTGCCAGCAGTCTAACAGGGGGTCTTAGGAACGAGCAGTACGTC. V is TRBV6-5 and J is TRBJ2-7; TRBD1 matches at 8 bases. The CDR3 covers 15 residues. After removal of 5 bases from V and 5 bases from J, the junction contained 11 bases not matched to a gene. Germline V gives CDR1 MNHEY, CDR2 SVGAGI.

This clone occurred many times. The chain is built from TRBV6-2 or TRBV6-3 and TRBJ1-1, with 8 nucleotides matching TRBD1. The ends lost 5 bases at V and 4 bases at J; junction bases unmatched: 9. CDR1 is MNHEY, CDR2 SVGEGT, per germline. CDR3 length: 15 amino acids. CDR3 in DNA: TGTGCCAGCAGTCCCGGACAGGGTTGGGGCACTGAAGCTTTCTTT. This encodes CASSPGQGWGTEAFF.

This chain joins TRBV28 and TRBJ1-6; TRBD1 matches at 7 bases. The CDR3 sequence is 14 residues long. The J segment lost 5 bases and the V segment lost 4 bases, leaving 2 bases of the junction unmatched. The germline gives CDR1 MDHEN, CDR2 SYDVKM. The CDR3 sequence is CASSSGTDNSPLHF. The CDR3 DNA sequence: TGTGCCAGCAGTTCCGGGACAGATAATTCACCCCTCCACTTT.

V is TRBV2 and J is TRBJ2-3; D is perhaps TRBD2 (5 bases). Germline CDR1 SNHLY, CDR2 FYNNEI. The germline V and J ends were trimmed by 5 bases and 3 bases, with 12 bases remaining between them. CDR3 length equals 14 residues. CDR3 protein: CASSRRVGTDTQYF. The DNA of the CDR3 is TGTGCCAGCAGTCGGCGGGTGGGGACAGATACGCAGTATTTT.

The V gene is TRBV6-1, the J gene TRBJ2-7; no clear D gene. V lost 7 bases and J lost 7, with 20 bases in between. This CDR3 region has 14 residues. Per germline, CDR1 MNHNS and CDR2 SASEGT. DNA for the CDR3: TGTGCCAGCAAAATGGGGTCCTCCTACGAAGAGCAGTACGTC. Translation: CASKMGSSYEEQYV.

J is TRBJ2-2 and V is TRBV28; the D is unclear. Between the trimmed V and J ends, which lost 5 bases and 5 bases, there was a span of 6 bases. Germline V gives CDR1 MDHEN, CDR2 SYDVKM. The CDR3 contains 12 residues. The CDR3 nucleotides read TGTGCCAGCAGTCGGCAGACCGGGGAGCTGTTTTTT. It yields the protein CASSRQTGELFF.

The genes are TRBV19 and TRBJ1-1; TRBD1 aligns across 11 bases. CDR3 length: 15 residues. J gave up 4 bases and V 4 bases, and 5 bases lay outside the gene matches. Germline loops: CDR1 LNHDA, CDR2 SQIVND (reference sequence). For the CDR3, the DNA is TGTGCCAGTAGTACCGGACAGGGGGCCTTCACTGAAGCTTTCTTT. Amino acids: CASSTGQGAFTEAFF.

The chain couples TRBV19 to TRBJ2-5; 8 bases map to TRBD1. V was clipped by 5 bases and J by 3 bases; unmatched bases: 5. This CDR3 has 14 residues. Germline V gene sequence: CDR1 LNHDA, CDR2 SQIVND (reference sequence). The CDR3, as DNA: TGTGCCAGTAGTGTTCAGGGGGCGAAAGAGACCCAGTACTTC. Amino acid sequence: CASSVQGAKETQYF.

The chain combines TRBV5-1 with TRBJ2-2; TRBD2 might be the D (6 bases). Trimming removed 5 bases from V and 6 bases from J, with 11 bases in between. The CDR3 sequence is 13 residues long. From germline, CDR1 is SGHRS and CDR2 YFSETQ. CDR3 DNA: TGCGCCAGCAGACTAGGGGAGGCCGGGGAGCTGTTTTTT. Protein: CASRLGEAGELFF.

Points on this clone: The junction does not match germline at one end; this may be a read error. The rearrangement links TRBV7-7 to TRBJ1-5, with unresolved D. The CDR3 is made up of 13 amino acids. CDR1 is SSHAT and CDR2 is FNYEAQ in the germline V gene (reference sequence). The CDR3 loop reads CASSLGLHQPQHF. Here the CDR3 DNA reads TGTGCTAGCAGCTTAGGCCTACATCAGCCCCAGCATTTT.

The gene calls are TRBV10-3 and TRBJ1-5; D perhaps matches TRBD1 (5 bases). This CDR3 contains 13 residues. Germline CDR1 reads ENHRY; CDR2 reads SYGVKD. V gave up 4 bases and J gave up 5 bases, with 9 bases separating them. For the CDR3, the DNA is TGTGCCATCAGTGCGGGGGGTGATCAGCCCCAGCATTTT. Translation gives CAISAGGDQPQHF.

CDR3: CASSQGAVNTEAFF. The CDR3 nucleotides are TGTGCCAGCAGCCAAGGGGCGGTGAACACTGAAGCTTTCTTT. The J gene is TRBJ1-1, the V gene TRBV5-4, with a tentative D call TRBD1 (5 bases). This CDR3 has 14 residues. Germline V CDR1 and CDR2: SGHNT, YYREEE (reference sequence). V gave up 4 bases and J gave up 0 bases, with 10 bases separating them.

V is TRBV5-1 and J is TRBJ2-2, with 9 bases lining up with TRBD1. This CDR3 has 17 residues. V lost 2 bases, J lost 4 bases, and 9 bases stayed unmatched. CDR1 and CDR2 from the germline V gene are SGHRS and YFSETQ. Here the CDR3 reads CASSFSPGQGATGELFF. Here the CDR3 DNA reads TGCGCCAGCAGCTTCTCTCCGGGACAGGGTGCCACCGGGGAGCTGTTTTTT.

The genes are TRBV19 and TRBJ1-3, with D maybe TRBD1 (5 bases). The germline V gene encodes CDR1 LNHDA and CDR2 SQIVND (reference sequence). CDR3 length equals 14 residues. The germline V and J ends were trimmed by 9 bases and 4 bases, with 16 bases remaining between them. The CDR3 DNA reads TGTGCCAGCCGGAGGCTGGGGGACGGAAACACCATATATTTT. This encodes CASRRLGDGNTIYF. Supplemented by reference TRBV19 and TRBJ1-3, the full variable domain reads DGGITQSPKYLFRKEGQNVTLSCEQNLNHDAMYWYRQDPGQGLRLIYYSQIVNDFQKGDIAEGYSVSREKKESFPLTVTSAQKNPTAFYLCASRRLGDGNTIYFGEGSWLTVV.

This clone was seen only once. The CDR3 DNA reads TGTGCCAGCAGCCACCGTACTAGCGGGAGGGCCGTTGAGCAGTTCTTC. Translated, it gives CASSHRTSGRAVEQFF. This chain joins TRBV6-9 and TRBJ2-1; 13 bases match TRBD2. CDR3 length equals 16 residues. Germline lookup yields CDR1 MNHGY and CDR2 SVAAGI. The V and J ends lost 6 bases and 9 bases, in that order; junction bases with no gene match: 11.

This sequence joins TRBV6-5 and TRBJ2-1; D remains unclear. The length of the CDR3 is 14 residues. Trimming pared 7 bases from V and 1 base from J, leaving 11 bases between. The germline V gene has CDR1 MNHEY and CDR2 SVGAGI. CDR3 residues: CASNVVGSYNEQFF. The CDR3, as DNA: TGTGCCAGCAATGTGGTAGGTTCCTACAATGAGCAGTTCTTC.

The genes are TRBV5-1 and TRBJ1-2, with D possibly matching TRBD1 (5 bases). CDR1 and CDR2 from the germline V gene are SGHRS and YFSETQ. Trimming stripped 2 bases from V and 2 bases from J, with 16 bases between. The CDR3 is 16 amino acids. The CDR3 sequence is CASSLDPGRTNYGYTF. The CDR3, as DNA: TGCGCCAGCAGCTTAGATCCGGGACGGACAAACTATGGCTACACCTTC. The complete variable domain, with remaining parts taken from reference TRBV5-1 and TRBJ1-2, reads KAGVTQTPRYLIKTRGQQVTLSCSPISGHRSVSWYQQTPGQGLQFLFEYFSETQRNKGNFPGRFSGRQFSNSRSEMNVSTLELGDSALYLCASSLDPGRTNYGYTFGSGTRLTVV.